A single sample gave rise to the 10 T cell receptor beta chains below, sequenced in a study of a mutant IDH1 vaccine in newly diagnosed glioma. Specified time point: week 35, safety follow-up. The vaccine gave 300 ug of a 20-mer mutant IDH1 peptide subcutaneously per dose. Their antigens are not known. Generated by immunoSEQ multiplex PCR, the TCRdb table keeps only in-frame clones and is missing some. The table lists some 45,000 clones, around 83% of them singletons. Sample: PBMCs, taken from a glioma patient whose treatment included an IDH1 peptide vaccine. The receptors here all came from a woman in her forties or fifties with glioma.

The chain has TRBV2 and TRBJ1-4, with 9 bases matching TRBD1. The V segment lost 10 bases and the J segment 5 bases; nucleotides outside the gene matches: 11. CDR1 is SNHLY and CDR2 is FYNNEI in the germline V gene. The CDR3 is 15 amino acids. This chain's CDR3 is CATRTGTGGNEKLFF. DNA of the CDR3: TGTGCCACCCGAACAGGTACAGGGGGCAATGAAAAACTGTTTTTT.

The chain couples TRBV27 to TRBJ1-2; D gene uncertain. CDR1 MNHEY and CDR2 SMNVEV come from the germline V gene (reference sequence). The CDR3 sequence is 15 residues long. V was trimmed by 6 bases and J by 3 bases, leaving 17 bases between them. As DNA, the CDR3 is TGTGCCAGCAGCCCTATTAGCAGGTTTGACTATGGCTACACCTTC. Translated: CASSPISRFDYGYTF.

The rearrangement links TRBV10-3 to TRBJ1-5, with D uncertain. This CDR3 contains 17 residues. Trimming shortened V by 0 bases and J by 0 bases, and 12 bases separated the two germline ends. Germline V gene lookup returns CDR1 ENHRY and CDR2 SYGVKD. The CDR3 DNA is TGTGCCATCAGTGAGTCGACGTTGGCCTATAGCAATCAGCCCCAGCATTTT. This encodes CAISESTLAYSNQPQHF.

The chain links TRBV6-6 to TRBJ1-4, with D uncertain. The CDR3 length is 13 residues. Per the germline V gene, CDR1 is MNHNY and CDR2 is SVGAGI (reference sequence). The V gene lost 11 bases and the J gene lost 7 bases, with 17 bases spanning the gap. The CDR3 sequence is CALGGPVGEKLFF. CDR3 coding DNA: TGTGCCTTGGGCGGACCCGTGGGTGAAAAACTGTTTTTT.

The genes are TRBV5-1 and TRBJ2-3, with 13 nucleotides matching TRBD2. With V trimmed by 4 bases and J by 0 bases, 5 bases remained unmatched. The CDR3 is 17 amino acids. Germline V gives CDR1 SGHRS, CDR2 YFSETQ. CDR3 bases: TGCGCCAGCAGCATGACTAGCGGGGGGCCTAGCACAGATACGCAGTATTTT. Its protein product is CASSMTSGGPSTDTQYF.

On this clone itself: The conserved phenylalanine or tryptophan normally closing the CDR3 is absent here, so this likely arose from a read error. The chain uses TRBV11-2 and TRBJ2-7, with D possibly TRBD1 on 6 matching bases. The CDR3 is 15 residues long. In germline, CDR1 is SGHAT, CDR2 FQNNGV. The V and J ends lost 5 bases and 0 bases respectively, with 14 bases between them. CDR3: CASSPTGLSSYEQYL. CDR3 DNA sequence: TGTGCCAGCAGCCCTACAGGGCTTAGCTCCTACGAGCAGTACCTC.

The CDR3 nucleotides are TGTGCCAGCAGCCCCCCGACCCGGGAGGAAGCTTTCTTT. Encoded protein: CASSPPTREEAFF. The V call is TRBV5-6, the J call TRBJ1-1; D call uncertain. The CDR3 totals 13 residues. CDR1 and CDR2 (germline): SGHDT, YYEEEE. The V end lost 4 bases, the J end lost 8 bases, and 15 bases lay between the germline ends.

The chain recombines TRBV9 with TRBJ1-1; 8 bases are shared with TRBD1. The CDR3 is 15 amino acids. V shed 6 bases and J 7 bases; nucleotides not matched to a gene: 14. The germline CDR1 and CDR2 sequences are SGDLS and YYNGEE. CDR3 bases: TGTGCCAGCAACAAACTGGGACAGGCGATCAGTGAAGCTTTCTTT. It is translated as CASNKLGQAISEAFF.

The rearrangement uses TRBV27 and TRBJ2-7, with D perhaps TRBD2 (5 bases). There are 13 residues in the CDR3. V lost 2 bases to trimming and J lost 0 bases, with 5 bases between them. Germline CDR1 and CDR2: MNHEY and SMNVEV (reference sequence). This CDR3 reads CASSLRGSYEQYF. Here the CDR3 DNA reads TGTGCCAGCAGTTTACGGGGCTCCTACGAGCAGTACTTC.

The chain couples TRBV5-1 to TRBJ2-7, with TRBD1 matching over 8 bases. Trimming at V came to 4 bases and at J to 9 bases, leaving 12 bases not matched to a gene. This CDR3 has 14 residues. Germline V CDR1 and CDR2: SGHRS, YFSETQ. Here the CDR3 DNA reads TGCGCCAGCAGCCAGGACAGGGAGCGGAGGGGGCAGTACTTC. Translating it yields CASSQDRERRGQYF.